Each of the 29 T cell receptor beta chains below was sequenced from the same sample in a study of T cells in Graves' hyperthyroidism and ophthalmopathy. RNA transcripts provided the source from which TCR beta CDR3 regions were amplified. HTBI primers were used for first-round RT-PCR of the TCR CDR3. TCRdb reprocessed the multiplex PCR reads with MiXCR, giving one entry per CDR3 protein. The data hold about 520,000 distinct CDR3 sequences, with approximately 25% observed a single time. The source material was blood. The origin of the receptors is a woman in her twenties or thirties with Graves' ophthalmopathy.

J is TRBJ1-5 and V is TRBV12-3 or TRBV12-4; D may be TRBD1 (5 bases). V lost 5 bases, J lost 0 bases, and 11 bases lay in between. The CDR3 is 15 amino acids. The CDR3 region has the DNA TGTGCCAGCAGTCGACAGACCCATAGCAATCAGCCCCAGCATTTT. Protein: CASSRQTHSNQPQHF.

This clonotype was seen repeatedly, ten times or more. CDR3 in amino acids: CASSRHGLALSGANVLTF. CDR3 coding DNA: TGTGCCAGCAGCCGTCACGGACTAGCTTTATCTGGGGCCAACGTCCTGACTTTC. The chain links TRBV11-1 to TRBJ2-6, with 8 bases lining up with TRBD2. CDR1 is SGHAT, CDR2 FQDESV, per germline (reference sequence). V shed 5 bases, J shed 1 base, and the junction held 10 bases outside the gene matches. The CDR3 consists of 18 residues.

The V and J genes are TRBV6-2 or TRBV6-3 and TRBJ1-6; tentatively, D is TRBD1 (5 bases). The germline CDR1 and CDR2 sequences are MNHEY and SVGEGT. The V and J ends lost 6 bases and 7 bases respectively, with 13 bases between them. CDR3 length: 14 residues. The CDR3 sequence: CASRGTFDNSPLHF. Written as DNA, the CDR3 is TGTGCCAGCAGAGGGACGTTCGACAATTCACCCCTCCACTTT.

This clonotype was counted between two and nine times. The CDR3 loop is CASSYFGGRGTQYF. CDR3 coding DNA: TGTGCCAGCAGTTACTTCGGTGGCAGGGGGACCCAGTACTTC. The rearrangement uses TRBV6-2 or TRBV6-3 and TRBJ2-5, with TRBD1 as a possible D gene (6 bases). The CDR3 consists of 14 residues. The germline V gene encodes CDR1 MNHEY and CDR2 SVGEGT. V lost 1 base to trimming and J lost 7 bases, with 13 bases between them.

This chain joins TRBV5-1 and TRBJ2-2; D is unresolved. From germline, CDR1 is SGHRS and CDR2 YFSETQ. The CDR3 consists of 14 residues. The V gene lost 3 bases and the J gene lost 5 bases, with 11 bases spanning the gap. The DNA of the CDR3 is TGCGCCAGCAGCTCGCGTCCGTGGACCGGGGAGCTGTTTTTT. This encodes CASSSRPWTGELFF.

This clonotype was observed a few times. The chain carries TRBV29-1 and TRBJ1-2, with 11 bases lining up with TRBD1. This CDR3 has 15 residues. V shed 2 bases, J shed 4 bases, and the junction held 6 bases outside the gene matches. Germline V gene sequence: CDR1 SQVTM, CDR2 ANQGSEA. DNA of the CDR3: TGCAGCGTTGAAAAGGGACAGGGGGGCCTCTATGGCTACACCTTC. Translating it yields CSVEKGQGGLYGYTF.

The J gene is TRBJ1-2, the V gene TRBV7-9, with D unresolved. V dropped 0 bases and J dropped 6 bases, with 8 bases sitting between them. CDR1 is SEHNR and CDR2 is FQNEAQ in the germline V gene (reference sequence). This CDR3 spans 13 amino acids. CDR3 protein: CASSLAPPDGYTF. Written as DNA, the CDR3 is TGTGCCAGCAGCTTAGCCCCCCCCGATGGCTACACCTTC. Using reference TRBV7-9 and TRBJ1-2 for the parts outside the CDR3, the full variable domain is DTGVSQNPRHKITKRGQNVTFRCDPISEHNRLYWYRQTLGQGPEFLTYFQNEAQLEKSRLLSDRFSAERPKGSFSTLEIQRTEQGDSAMYLCASSLAPPDGYTFGSGTRLTVV.

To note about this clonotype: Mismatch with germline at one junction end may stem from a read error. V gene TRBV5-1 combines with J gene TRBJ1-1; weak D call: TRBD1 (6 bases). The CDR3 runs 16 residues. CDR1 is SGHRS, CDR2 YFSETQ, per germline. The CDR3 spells CASSLRDTYPHTEACF. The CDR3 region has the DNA TGCGCCAGCAGCCTCCGGGACACCTACCCCCACACTGAAGCTTGCTTT.

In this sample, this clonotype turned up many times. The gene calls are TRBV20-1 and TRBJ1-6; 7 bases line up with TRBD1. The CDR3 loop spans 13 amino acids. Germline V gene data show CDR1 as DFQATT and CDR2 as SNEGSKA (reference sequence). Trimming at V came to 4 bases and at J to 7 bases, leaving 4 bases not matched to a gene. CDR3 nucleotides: TGCAGTGCTACCGACAGGGCAAATTCACCCCTCCACTTT. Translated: CSATDRANSPLHF.

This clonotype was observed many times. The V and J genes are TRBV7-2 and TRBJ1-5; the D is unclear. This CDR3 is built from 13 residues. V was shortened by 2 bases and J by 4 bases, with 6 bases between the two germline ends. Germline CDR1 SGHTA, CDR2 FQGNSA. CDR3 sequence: CASSLRQNQPQHF. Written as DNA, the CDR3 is TGTGCCAGCAGCTTAAGACAAAATCAGCCCCAGCATTTT.

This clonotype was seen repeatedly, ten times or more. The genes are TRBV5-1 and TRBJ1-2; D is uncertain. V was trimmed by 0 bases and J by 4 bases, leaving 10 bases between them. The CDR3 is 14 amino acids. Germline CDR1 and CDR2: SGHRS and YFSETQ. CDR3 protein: CASSLDRGTYGYTF. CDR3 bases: TGCGCCAGCAGCTTGGACCGGGGTACCTATGGCTACACCTTC.

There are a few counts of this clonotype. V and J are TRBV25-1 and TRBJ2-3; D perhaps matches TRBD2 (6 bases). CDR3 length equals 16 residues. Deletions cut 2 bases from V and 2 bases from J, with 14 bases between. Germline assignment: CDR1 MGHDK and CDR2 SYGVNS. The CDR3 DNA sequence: TGTGCCAGCAGTGAAAATATGGCACTAGCCACAGATACGCAGTATTTT. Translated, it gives CASSENMALATDTQYF.

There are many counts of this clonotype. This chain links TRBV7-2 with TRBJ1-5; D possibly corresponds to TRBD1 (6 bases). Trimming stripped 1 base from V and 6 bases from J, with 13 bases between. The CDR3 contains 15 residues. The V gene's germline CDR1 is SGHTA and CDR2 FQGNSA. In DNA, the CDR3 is TGTGCCAGCAGCTTAGGGGCAGGGGAGGGTCAGCCCCAGCATTTT. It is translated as CASSLGAGEGQPQHF.

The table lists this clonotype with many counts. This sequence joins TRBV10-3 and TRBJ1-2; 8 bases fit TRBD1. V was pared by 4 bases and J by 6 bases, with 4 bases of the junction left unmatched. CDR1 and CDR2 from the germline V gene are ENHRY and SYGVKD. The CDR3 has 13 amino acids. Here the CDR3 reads CAISGGQANGYTF. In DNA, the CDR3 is TGTGCCATCAGTGGGGGACAGGCTAATGGCTACACCTTC.

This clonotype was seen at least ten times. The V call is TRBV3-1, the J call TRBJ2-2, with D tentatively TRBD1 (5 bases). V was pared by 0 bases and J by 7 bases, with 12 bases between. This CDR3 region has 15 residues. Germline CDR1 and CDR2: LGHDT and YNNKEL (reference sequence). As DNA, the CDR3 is TGTGCCAGCAGCCAAGATCTACAGGAGAGCGGGGAGCTGTTTTTT. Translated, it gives CASSQDLQESGELFF.

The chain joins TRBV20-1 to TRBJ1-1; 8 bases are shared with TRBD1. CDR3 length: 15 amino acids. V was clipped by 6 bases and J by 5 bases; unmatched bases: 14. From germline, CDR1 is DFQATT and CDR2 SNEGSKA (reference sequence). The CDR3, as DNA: TGCAGTGCCGGGACAGGCTATCAGGCGAGGACTGAAGCTTTCTTT. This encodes CSAGTGYQARTEAFF.

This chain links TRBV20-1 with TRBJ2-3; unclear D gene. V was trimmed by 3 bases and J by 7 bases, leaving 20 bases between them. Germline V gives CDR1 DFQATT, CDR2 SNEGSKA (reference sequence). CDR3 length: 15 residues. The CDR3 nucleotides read TGCAGTGCTAGTGGTAGTAGCCCTTACCCTTATACGCAGTATTTT. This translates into CSASGSSPYPYTQYF.

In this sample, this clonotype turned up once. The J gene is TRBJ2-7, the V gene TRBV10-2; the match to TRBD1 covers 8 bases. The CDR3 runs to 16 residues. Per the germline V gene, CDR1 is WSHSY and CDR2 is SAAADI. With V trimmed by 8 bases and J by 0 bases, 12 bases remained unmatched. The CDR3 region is CASARGAGGLSYEQYF. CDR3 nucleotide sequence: TGCGCCAGCGCAAGGGGGGCAGGGGGCCTCTCCTACGAGCAGTACTTC.

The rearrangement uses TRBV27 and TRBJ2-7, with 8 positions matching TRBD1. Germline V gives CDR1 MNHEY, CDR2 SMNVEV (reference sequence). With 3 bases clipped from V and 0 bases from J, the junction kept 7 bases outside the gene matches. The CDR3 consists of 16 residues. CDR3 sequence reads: CASSFTGTGLSYEQYF. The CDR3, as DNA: TGTGCCAGCAGTTTCACCGGGACAGGTCTCTCCTACGAGCAGTACTTC.

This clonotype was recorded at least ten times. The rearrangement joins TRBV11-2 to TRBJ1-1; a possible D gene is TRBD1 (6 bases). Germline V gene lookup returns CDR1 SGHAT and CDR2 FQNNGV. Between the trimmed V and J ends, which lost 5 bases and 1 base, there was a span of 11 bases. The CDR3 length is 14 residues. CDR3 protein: CASSTRGENTEAFF. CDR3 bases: TGTGCCAGCAGCACCAGGGGTGAGAACACTGAAGCTTTCTTT.

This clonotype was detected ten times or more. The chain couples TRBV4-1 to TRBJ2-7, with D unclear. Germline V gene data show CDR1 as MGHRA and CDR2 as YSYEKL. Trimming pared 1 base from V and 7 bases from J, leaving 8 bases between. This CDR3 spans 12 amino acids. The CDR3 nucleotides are TGCGCCAGCAGCCAAGCCCCTGAGGAGCAGTACTTC. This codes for CASSQAPEEQYF.

This CDR3 reads CASRDGTSGTNTGELFF. CDR3 in DNA: TGTGCCAGCAGGGACGGGACTAGCGGGACGAACACCGGGGAGCTGTTTTTT. The chain is built from TRBV6-4 and TRBJ2-2; 13 bases map to TRBD2. The CDR3 runs to 17 residues. The V gene's germline CDR1 is MRHNA and CDR2 SNTAGT. Trimming cost V 6 bases and J 0 bases; bases outside gene matches: 4.

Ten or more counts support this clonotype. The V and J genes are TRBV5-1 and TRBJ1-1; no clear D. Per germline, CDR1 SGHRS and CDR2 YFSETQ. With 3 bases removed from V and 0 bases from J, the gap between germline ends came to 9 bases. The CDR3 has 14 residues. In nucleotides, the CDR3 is TGCGCCAGCAGCTCTTCGGAGATGAACACTGAAGCTTTCTTT. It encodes CASSSSEMNTEAFF.

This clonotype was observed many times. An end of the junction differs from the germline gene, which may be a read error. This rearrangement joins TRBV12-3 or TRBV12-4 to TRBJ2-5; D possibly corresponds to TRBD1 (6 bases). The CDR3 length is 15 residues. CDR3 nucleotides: TGTGTCAGCAGTGCCGCCGGGACAACGGGAGAGACCCAGTACTTC. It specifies CVSSAAGTTGETQYF.

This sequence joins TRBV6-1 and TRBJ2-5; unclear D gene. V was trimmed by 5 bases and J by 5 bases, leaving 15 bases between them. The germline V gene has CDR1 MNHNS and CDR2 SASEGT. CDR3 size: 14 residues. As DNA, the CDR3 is TGTGCCAGCAGTCAACGGCTACCGTTGGAGACCCAGTACTTC. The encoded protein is CASSQRLPLETQYF.

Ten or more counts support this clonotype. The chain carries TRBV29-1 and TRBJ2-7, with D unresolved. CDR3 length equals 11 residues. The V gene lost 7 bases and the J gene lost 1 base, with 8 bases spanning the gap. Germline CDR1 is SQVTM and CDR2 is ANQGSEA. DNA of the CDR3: TGCAGCGGGACGGAATCCTACGAGCAGTACTTC. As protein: CSGTESYEQYF.

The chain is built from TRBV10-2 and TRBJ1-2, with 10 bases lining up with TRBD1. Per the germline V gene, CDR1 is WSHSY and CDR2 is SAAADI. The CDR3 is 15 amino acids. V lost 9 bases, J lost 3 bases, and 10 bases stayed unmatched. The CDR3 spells CASKGRDRGYYGYTF. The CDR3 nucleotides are TGCGCCAGTAAAGGCCGGGACAGGGGATACTATGGCTACACCTTC.

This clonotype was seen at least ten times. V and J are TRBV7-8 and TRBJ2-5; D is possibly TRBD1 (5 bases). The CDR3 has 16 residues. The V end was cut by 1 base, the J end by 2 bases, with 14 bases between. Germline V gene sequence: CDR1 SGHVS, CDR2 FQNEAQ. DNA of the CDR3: TGTGCCAGCAGCTTAGAGGTTGGGGCACTTCAAGAGACCCAGTACTTC. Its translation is CASSLEVGALQETQYF.

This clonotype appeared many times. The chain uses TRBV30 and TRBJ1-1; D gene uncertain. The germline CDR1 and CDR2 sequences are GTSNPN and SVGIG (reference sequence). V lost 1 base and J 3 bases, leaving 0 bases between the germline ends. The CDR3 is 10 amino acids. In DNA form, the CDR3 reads TGTGCCTGGAGTGACACTGAAGCTTTCTTT. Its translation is CAWSDTEAFF.